The 8 T cell receptor beta chains listed next were all sequenced from one sample in a study of identical twins (dated by TCRdb to the mid-2010s). The method behind the library was 5' RACE. The data were produced on an Illumina HiSeq 2000. TCRdb reworked the public reads: Q25 trimming with fastp, MiXCR clone assembly, productive beta chains retained. For every CDR3 protein sequence, its rows merge into one entry that carries the most common genes and DNA. This sample comprises roughly 700,000 distinct CDR3 sequences, approximately 9% of them detected only once. 0.8% to 1% of the sample belongs to the ten largest clones. The same data also went into a second study, on yellow fever vaccine responses in identical twins.

The sample taken for sequencing was PBMCs. The receptor set was obtained from a woman aged 18-30 years in good health.

This clonotype was detected only a few times. The V call is TRBV3-1, the J call TRBJ2-1, with D possibly matching TRBD2 (6 bases). The germline V and J ends were trimmed by 6 bases and 4 bases, with 16 bases remaining between them. The CDR3 is made up of 15 amino acids. CDR1 and CDR2 from the germline V gene are LGHDT and YNNKEL (reference sequence). The CDR3 DNA sequence: TGTGCCAGCAGGCCCCGTTTAGCGGTTTACAATGAGCAGTTCTTC. Its protein product is CASRPRLAVYNEQFF.

This clonotype was detected a few times. The V gene is TRBV12-5, the J gene TRBJ1-1; the D gene is possibly TRBD1 (6 bases). The CDR3 runs to 15 residues. CDR1 and CDR2 from the germline V gene are LGHNT and FRNRAP. V gave up 3 bases and J gave up 2 bases, with 13 bases separating them. CDR3 region: CASGLGTQGNTEAFF. DNA of the CDR3: TGTGCTAGTGGTTTAGGGACACAGGGCAACACTGAAGCTTTCTTT.

This clonotype was counted a few times. The gene calls are TRBV2 and TRBJ2-5, with D uncertain. This CDR3 region has 14 residues. The V end was cut by 4 bases, the J end by 6 bases, with 15 bases between. CDR1 SNHLY and CDR2 FYNNEI come from the germline V gene. CDR3 DNA sequence: TGTGCCAGCAGTGCAGCCTCCCTTCGAAAGACCCAGTACTTC. Protein sequence: CASSAASLRKTQYF.

A few counts support this clonotype. The rearrangement uses TRBV2 and TRBJ1-4; tentative D call: TRBD1 (6 bases). The CDR3 is 15 amino acids. Deletions cut 2 bases from V and 4 bases from J, with 11 bases between. Germline loops: CDR1 SNHLY, CDR2 FYNNEI. This chain's CDR3 is CASSELGQFNEKLFF. The CDR3 DNA sequence: TGTGCCAGCAGTGAATTAGGACAGTTTAATGAAAAACTGTTTTTT.

The chain carries TRBV2 and TRBJ1-4; 8 bases agree with TRBD1. The V gene end was trimmed by 4 bases and the J gene end by 8 bases; junction bases not matched to a gene: 15. CDR1 SNHLY and CDR2 FYNNEI come from the germline V gene. This CDR3 is built from 17 residues. In nucleotides, the CDR3 is TGTGCCAGCAGTGCCCCGGGGACAGGCGCTTTTGGAGAAAAACTGTTTTTT. It translates to CASSAPGTGAFGEKLFF.

This clonotype was observed a handful of times. The chain uses TRBV7-8 and TRBJ2-1; 9 bases map to TRBD2. This CDR3 is built from 15 residues. The germline gives CDR1 SGHVS, CDR2 FQNEAQ. V trimming: 1 base; J trimming: 6 bases; junction bases outside the gene matches: 4. The CDR3: CASSLDSGSLNEQFF. As DNA, the CDR3 is TGTGCCAGCAGCTTAGATAGCGGGAGTCTCAATGAGCAGTTCTTC.

V usage is TRBV27 and J usage is TRBJ2-1; TRBD1 is a possible D gene (6 bases). This CDR3 has 13 amino acids. Per the germline V gene, CDR1 is MNHEY and CDR2 is SMNVEV (reference sequence). Between the trimmed V and J ends, which lost 4 bases and 9 bases, there was a span of 13 bases. The CDR3: CASSSKGVVEQFF. CDR3 DNA sequence: TGTGCCAGCAGTTCGAAGGGGGTAGTTGAGCAGTTCTTC.

This clonotype was counted only a few times. The genes are TRBV27 and TRBJ2-2, with D perhaps matching TRBD1 or TRBD2 (5 bases each). The CDR3 covers 16 residues. The germline V gene has CDR1 MNHEY and CDR2 SMNVEV (reference sequence). Trimming pared 3 bases from V and 4 bases from J, leaving 15 bases between. The CDR3 loop is CASSLAEGFSTGELFF. The CDR3 DNA follows: TGTGCCAGCAGTTTGGCAGAGGGGTTTAGCACCGGGGAGCTGTTTTTT.